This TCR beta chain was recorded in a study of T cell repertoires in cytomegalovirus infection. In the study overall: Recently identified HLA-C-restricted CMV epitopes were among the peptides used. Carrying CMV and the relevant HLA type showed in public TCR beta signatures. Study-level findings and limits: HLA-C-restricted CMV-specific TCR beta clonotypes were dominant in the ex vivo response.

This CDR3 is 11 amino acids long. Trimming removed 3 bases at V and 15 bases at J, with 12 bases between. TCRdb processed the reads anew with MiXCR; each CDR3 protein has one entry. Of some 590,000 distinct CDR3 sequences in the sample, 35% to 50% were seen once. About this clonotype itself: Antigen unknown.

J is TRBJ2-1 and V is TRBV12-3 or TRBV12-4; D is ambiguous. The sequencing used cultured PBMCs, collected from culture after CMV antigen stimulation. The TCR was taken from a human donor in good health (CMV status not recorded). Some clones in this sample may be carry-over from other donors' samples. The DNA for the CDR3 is TGTGCCAGCAGTTTGGGGAACCCTACGTTCTTC. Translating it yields CASSLGNPTFF.